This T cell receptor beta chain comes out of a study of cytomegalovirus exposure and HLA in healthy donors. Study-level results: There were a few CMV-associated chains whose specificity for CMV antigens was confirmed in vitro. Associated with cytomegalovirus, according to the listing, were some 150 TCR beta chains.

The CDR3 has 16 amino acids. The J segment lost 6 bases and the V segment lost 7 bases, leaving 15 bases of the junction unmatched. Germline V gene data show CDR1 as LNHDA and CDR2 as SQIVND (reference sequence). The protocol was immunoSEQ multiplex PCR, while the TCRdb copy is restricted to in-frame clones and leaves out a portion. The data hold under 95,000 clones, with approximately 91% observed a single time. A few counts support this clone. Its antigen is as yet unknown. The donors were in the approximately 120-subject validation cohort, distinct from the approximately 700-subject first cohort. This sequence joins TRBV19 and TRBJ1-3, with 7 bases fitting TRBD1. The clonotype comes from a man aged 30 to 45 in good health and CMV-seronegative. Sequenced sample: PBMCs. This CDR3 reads CASTPRGRLGENTIYF. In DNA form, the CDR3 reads TGTGCCAGTACCCCGAGGGGGCGTTTAGGTGAAAACACCATATATTTT.